This T cell receptor (beta chain) was sequenced for a study of OX40 agonist ivuxolimab in advanced cancers. Germline V lookup: CDR1 SEHNR, CDR2 FQNEAQ (reference sequence). The CDR3 contains 14 residues. Trimming took 2 bases from V and 5 from J; bases not matched to a gene: 2. Sequencing was performed with immunoSEQ multiplex PCR; in TCRdb, only in-frame clones are kept and a portion is missing. The repertoire holds approximately 40,000 clones, with about 80% as singletons. This TCR derives from an adult with an advanced solid tumor such as melanoma, head and neck, liver or kidney cancer. V gene TRBV7-9 combines with J gene TRBJ2-1, with TRBD2 matching 8 bases. This specimen was CD4+ or CD8+ T cells sorted from blood, taken in a trial of the OX40 agonist ivuxolimab. DNA of the CDR3: TGTGCCAGCAGCTTACAAGCGGGAGACAATGAGCAGTTCTTC. This sequence encodes CASSLQAGDNEQFF.